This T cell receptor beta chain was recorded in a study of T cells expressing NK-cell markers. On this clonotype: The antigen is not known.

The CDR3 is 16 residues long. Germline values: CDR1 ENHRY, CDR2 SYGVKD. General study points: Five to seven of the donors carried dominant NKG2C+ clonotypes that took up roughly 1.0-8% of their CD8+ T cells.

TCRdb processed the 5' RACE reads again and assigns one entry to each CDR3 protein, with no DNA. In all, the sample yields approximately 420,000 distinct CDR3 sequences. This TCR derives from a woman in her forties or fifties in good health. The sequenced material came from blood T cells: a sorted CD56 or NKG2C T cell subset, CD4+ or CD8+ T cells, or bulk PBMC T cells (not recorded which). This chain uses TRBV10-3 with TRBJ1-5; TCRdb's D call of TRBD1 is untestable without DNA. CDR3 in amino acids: CAISESGTGVYQPQHF.